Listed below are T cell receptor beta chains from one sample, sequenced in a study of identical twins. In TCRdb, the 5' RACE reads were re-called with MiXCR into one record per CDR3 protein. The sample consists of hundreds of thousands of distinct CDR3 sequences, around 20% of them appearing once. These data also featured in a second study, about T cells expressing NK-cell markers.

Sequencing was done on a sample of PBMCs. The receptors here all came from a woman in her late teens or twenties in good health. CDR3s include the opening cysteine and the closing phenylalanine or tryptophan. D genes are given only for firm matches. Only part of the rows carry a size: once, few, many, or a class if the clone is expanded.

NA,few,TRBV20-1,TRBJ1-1,TGCAGTGCAAAAGACAGAGTGAACACTGAAGCTTTCTTT,CSAKDRVNTEAFF
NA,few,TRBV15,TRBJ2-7,TGTGCCACCAGCAGAGGTGGGGAGAACGAGCAGTACTTC,CATSRGGENEQYF
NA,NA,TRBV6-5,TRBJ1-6,TGTGCCAGCAGTCACTCGTTCCGAAATTCACCCCTCCACTTT,CASSHSFRNSPLHF
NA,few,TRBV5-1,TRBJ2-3,TGCGCCAGCAGCGTCCCGACTGCGACCCTCAGCACAGATACGCAGTATTTT,CASSVPTATLSTDTQYF
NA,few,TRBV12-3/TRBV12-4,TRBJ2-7,TGTGCCAGCAGCACCGCCGGAAACTACGAGCAGTACTTC,CASSTAGNYEQYF
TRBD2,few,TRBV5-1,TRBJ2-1,TGCGCCAGCAGCCTCCGATTACTAGCGGGAGGGCTCGGATACAATAATGAGCAGTTCTTC,CASSLRLLAGGLGYNNEQFF
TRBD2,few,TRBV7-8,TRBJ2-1,TGTGCCAGCAGCGACGGGGGGGCCATTAAGCAGTTCTTC,CASSDGGAIKQFF
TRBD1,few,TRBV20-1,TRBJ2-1,TGCAGTGCTCCGGACAGGGGGATTGGGAATGAGCAGTTCTTC,CSAPDRGIGNEQFF
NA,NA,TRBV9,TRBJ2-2,TGTGCCAGCAGCGTAGCCCCTCCCACCGGGGAGCTGTTTTTT,CASSVAPPTGELFF
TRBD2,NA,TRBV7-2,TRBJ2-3,TGTGCCAGCAGCCACACCGGGACTACGAACACAGATACGCAGTATTTT,CASSHTGTTNTDTQYF
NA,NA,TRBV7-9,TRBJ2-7,TGTGCCAGCAGCCCCCACCAGGGAGTGGGACCCTACGAGCAGTACTTC,CASSPHQGVGPYEQYF
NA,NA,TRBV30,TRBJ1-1,TGTGCCTGGAGCTGCCCCACGATGAACACTGAAGCTTTCTTT,CAWSCPTMNTEAFF
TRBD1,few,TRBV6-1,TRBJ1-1,TGTGCCAGCAGTAAGCCACAGGGGGCTTTGACTGAAGCTTTCTTT,CASSKPQGALTEAFF
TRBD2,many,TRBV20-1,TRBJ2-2,TGCAGTGCTAGAGATGCGGGGGCGAACACCGGGGAGCTGTTTTTT,CSARDAGANTGELFF
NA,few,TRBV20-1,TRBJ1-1,TGCAGTGCGTTCGCAGACATGAACACTGAAGCTTTCTTT,CSAFADMNTEAFF
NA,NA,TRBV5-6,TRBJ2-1,TGTGCCAGCAGCGCGGGACCCCACTCCTACAATGAGCAGTTCTTC,CASSAGPHSYNEQFF
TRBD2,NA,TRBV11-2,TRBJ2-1,TGTGCCAGCAGCCCGGAACAATGGACTAGCGGGAGGGCCGTCTTTTGGAATGAGCAGTTCTTC,CASSPEQWTSGRAVFWNEQFF
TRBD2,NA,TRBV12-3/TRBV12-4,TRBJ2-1,TGTGCCAGCAGCTCGACGGTGACTAGCGGGAGTTCGAATGAGCAGTTCTTC,CASSSTVTSGSSNEQFF
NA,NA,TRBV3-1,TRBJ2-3,TGTGCCAGCAGCCAAGATTGGGGTGGATTCGCAGATACGCAGTATTTT,CASSQDWGGFADTQYF
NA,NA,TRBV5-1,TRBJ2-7,TGCGCCAGCAGCTTGGACTTTTTTAGACAGTACTTC,CASSLDFFRQYF
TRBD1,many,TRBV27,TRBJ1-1,TGTGCCAGCAGTCAGGGGGCAGGGACTGAAGCTTTCTTT,CASSQGAGTEAFF
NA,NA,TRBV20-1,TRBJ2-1,TGCAGTGTCCATACACCCCGGGACGGTGAGCAGTTCTTC,CSVHTPRDGEQFF